This T cell receptor beta chain appears in the sequencing data of a study of control samples from healthy donors and cancer patients. Sequencing was performed with immunoSEQ multiplex PCR; in TCRdb, only in-frame clones are kept and a portion is missing. The table includes about 140,000 clones, 90% to 95% detected once. This TCR derives from a man aged 35-49 years in good health. Input material: blood.

The CDR3 DNA reads TGTGCCAGCAGTGAAGCCTCTCTCAGGGGCTATGGCTACACCTTC. This sequence encodes CASSEASLRGYGYTF. This chain connects TRBV6-1 to TRBJ1-2; D may be TRBD1 (6 bases). The CDR3 is 15 residues long. The V end lost 0 bases, the J end lost 4 bases, and 12 bases lay between the germline ends. Germline V CDR1 and CDR2: MNHNS, SASEGT.